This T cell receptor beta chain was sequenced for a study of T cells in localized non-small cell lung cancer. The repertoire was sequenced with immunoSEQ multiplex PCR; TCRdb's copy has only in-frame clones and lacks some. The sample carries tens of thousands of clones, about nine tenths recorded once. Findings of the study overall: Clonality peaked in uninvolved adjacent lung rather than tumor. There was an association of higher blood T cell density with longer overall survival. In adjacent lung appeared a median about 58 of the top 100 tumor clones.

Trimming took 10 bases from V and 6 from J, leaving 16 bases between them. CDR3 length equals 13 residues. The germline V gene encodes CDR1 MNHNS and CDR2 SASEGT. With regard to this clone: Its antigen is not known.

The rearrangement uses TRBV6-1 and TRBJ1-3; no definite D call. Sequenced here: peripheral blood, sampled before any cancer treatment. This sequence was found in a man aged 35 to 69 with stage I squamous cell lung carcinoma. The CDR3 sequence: CATSLDRLNTIYF. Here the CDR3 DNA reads TGTGCCACCTCTCTTGACCGATTAAACACCATATATTTT.